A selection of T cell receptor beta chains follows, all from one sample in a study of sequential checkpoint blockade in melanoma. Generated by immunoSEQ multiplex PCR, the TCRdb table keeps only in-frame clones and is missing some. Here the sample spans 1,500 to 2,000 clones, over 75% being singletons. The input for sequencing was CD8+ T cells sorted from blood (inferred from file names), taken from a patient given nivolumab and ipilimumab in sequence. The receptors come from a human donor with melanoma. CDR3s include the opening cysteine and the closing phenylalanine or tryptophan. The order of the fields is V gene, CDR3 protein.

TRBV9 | CASSTAGTGTREQYF
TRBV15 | CATSSGQGPNYGYTF
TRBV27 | CASSHGGVEQYF
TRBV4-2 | CASSQEHISSYEQYF
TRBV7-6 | CASSLKQRGGHVFF
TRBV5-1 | CASSSTGSYEQYF
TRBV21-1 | CASRPSGRPRAYEQYF
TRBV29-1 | CSVGQGAQGYTF
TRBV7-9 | CASSLLPGAYEQYF
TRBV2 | CASSGGGTEAFF
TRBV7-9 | CASSWRAGYMNTEAFF
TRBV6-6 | CASSSNSNLDNEQFF
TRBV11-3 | CASSLGSGNYEQYF
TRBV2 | CASSEGSGRRYEQYF
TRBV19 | CASGGYGNTEAFF
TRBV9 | CASSGSGSYNEQFF
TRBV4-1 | CASSQAGGTYEQYF
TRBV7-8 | CASSLSLAGPFYEQYF
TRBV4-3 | CASRPQIRDSSYEQYF
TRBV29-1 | CSVNPAGPGTEAFF